Described below is a single T cell receptor (beta chain) sequence and its context. This sample is part of a study of CD8 T cells in Susac syndrome. The study sequenced TCR beta in blood CD8+ and CD4+ T cells. About 0.45 to 1 ug RNA was reverse transcribed with random hexamers. TCRdb analysed the immunoSEQ multiplex PCR reads with MiXCR anew, one entry per CDR3 protein. Of 100,000 to 150,000 distinct CDR3 sequences in the sample, 90% to 95% were seen once. The TCR was taken from a human donor in good health. The sequencing input was CD4+ T cells from PBMCs.

The chain's CDR3 is CSVVSGQEQYF. CDR3 nucleotide sequence: TGCAGCGTTGTGTCGGGTCAAGAGCAGTACTTC. The gene calls are TRBV29-1 and TRBJ2-7; unclear D gene. The V end lost 4 bases, the J end lost 7 bases, and 11 bases lay between the germline ends. The CDR3 totals 11 residues. Germline V gene sequence: CDR1 SQVTM, CDR2 ANQGSEA.